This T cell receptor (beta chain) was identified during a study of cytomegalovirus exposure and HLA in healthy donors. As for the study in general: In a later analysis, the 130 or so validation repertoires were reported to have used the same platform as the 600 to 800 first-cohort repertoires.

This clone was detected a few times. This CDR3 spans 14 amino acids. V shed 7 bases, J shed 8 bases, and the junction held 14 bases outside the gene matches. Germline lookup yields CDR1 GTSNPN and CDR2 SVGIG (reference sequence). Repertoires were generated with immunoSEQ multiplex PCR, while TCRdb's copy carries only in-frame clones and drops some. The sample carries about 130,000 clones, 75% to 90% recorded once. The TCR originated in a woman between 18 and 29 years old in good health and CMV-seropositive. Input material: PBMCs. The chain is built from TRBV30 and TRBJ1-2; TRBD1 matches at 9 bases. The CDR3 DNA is TGTGCCTCGACGGTGGGACAGGGCGGCGGGGGCTACACCTTC. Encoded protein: CASTVGQGGGGYTF. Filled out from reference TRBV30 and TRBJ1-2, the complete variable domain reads SQTIHQWPATLVQPVGSPLSLECTVEGTSNPNLYWYRQAAGRGLQLLFYSVGIGQISSEVPQNLSASRPQDRQFILSSKKLLLSDSGFYLCASTVGQGGGGYTFGSGTRLTVV.